This T cell receptor beta chain was profiled in a study of T cells in Graves' hyperthyroidism and ophthalmopathy. As regards this clonotype: The antigen is not known.

Whole-study findings and limits: Ophthalmopathy was model-predicted a median about six months pre-onset.

CDR1 is SEHNR, CDR2 FQNEAQ, per germline (reference sequence). The CDR3 sequence is 14 residues long. V was cut by 1 base and J by 2 bases, with 9 bases left in between. Amplification yielded TCR beta CDR3 regions, with RNA transcripts as the source. During a first-round RT-PCR of the TCR CDR3, the HTBI primer set was used. TCRdb used MiXCR to reprocess the multiplex PCR reads, holding one entry per CDR3 protein. The sample yields some 700,000 distinct CDR3 sequences, about 18% seen once. Uncontrolled infection, other autoimmune disease, pregnancy and lactation each barred patients from inclusion. This clonotype was obtained from a man in his forties or fifties with Graves' hyperthyroidism. The sequencing sample was made of blood. The V call is TRBV7-9, the J call TRBJ2-7; D may be TRBD2 (5 bases). CDR3 in amino acids: CASSLGQTTYEQYF. The CDR3 region has the DNA TGTGCCAGCAGCTTAGGGCAGACTACCTACGAGCAGTACTTC.